Listed here are 5 T cell receptor beta chains from one sample, sequenced in a study of cytomegalovirus exposure and HLA in healthy donors. Vbeta (60) and Jbeta (13) primers were used in the PCR. Sequencing was performed with immunoSEQ multiplex PCR; in TCRdb, only in-frame clones are kept and a portion is missing. This repertoire shows 120,000 or so clones, less than 85% found once; its top ten account for 4% to 5%. The sequenced sample was PBMCs. Receptors originate from a woman in her thirties or forties in good health and CMV-seronegative.

This clone was found a few times. J is TRBJ1-2 and V is TRBV7-2; TRBD1 might be the D (6 bases). This CDR3 has 14 amino acids. V was pared by 1 base and J by 0 bases, with 6 bases between. Germline V gene data show CDR1 as SGHTA and CDR2 as FQGNSA. Here the CDR3 DNA reads TGTGCCAGCAGCTTAGGGACAGCTAACTATGGCTACACCTTC. This gives the protein CASSLGTANYGYTF. The full variable domain, its missing parts supplied by reference TRBV7-2 and TRBJ1-2, is GAGVSQSPSNKVTEKGKDVELRCDPISGHTALYWYRQSLGQGLEFLIYFQGNSAPDKSGLPSDRFSAERTGGSVSTLTIQRTQQEDSAVYLCASSLGTANYGYTFGSGTRLTVV.

CDR3: CASSSIAGGRVTDTQYF. Written as DNA, the CDR3 is TGTGCCAGCAGTTCCATAGCGGGGGGGCGCGTGACGGATACGCAGTATTTT. This rearrangement joins TRBV27 to TRBJ2-3; TRBD2 aligns across 11 bases. Trimming cost V 4 bases and J 6 bases; bases outside gene matches: 12. Germline CDR1 and CDR2: MNHEY and SMNVEV (reference sequence). The CDR3 loop spans 17 amino acids.

The rearrangement joins TRBV5-1 to TRBJ2-5; weak D call: TRBD1 (6 bases). The end of the DNA is better explained by TRBJ2-7, so the J call may be wrong. Germline-derived CDR1 and CDR2 are SGHRS and YFSETQ. The length of the CDR3 is 14 residues. The chain's CDR3 is CASSAAGGMYEQYF. The CDR3 nucleotides read TGCGCCAGCAGCGCCGCTGGGGGCATGTACGAGCAGTACTTC.

The rearrangement links TRBV2 to TRBJ1-2; 10 nucleotides match TRBD1. The CDR3 sequence is 15 residues long. V was clipped by 4 bases and J by 7 bases; unmatched bases: 9. Germline assignment: CDR1 SNHLY and CDR2 FYNNEI. CDR3 nucleotides: TGTGCCAGCAGTGGGGTGGACAGGGGGGTTGGTGGCTACACCTTC. Amino acids: CASSGVDRGVGGYTF.

This clone is a singleton in its sample. The chain carries TRBV28 and TRBJ2-7; 8 bases fit TRBD1. J gave up 5 bases and V 4 bases, and 7 bases lay outside the gene matches. CDR3 length: 14 amino acids. The germline CDR1 and CDR2 sequences are MDHEN and SYDVKM. The CDR3 DNA reads TGTGCCAGCAGTTGGGCCGACAGGGGACACGAGCAGTACTTC. This sequence encodes CASSWADRGHEQYF.